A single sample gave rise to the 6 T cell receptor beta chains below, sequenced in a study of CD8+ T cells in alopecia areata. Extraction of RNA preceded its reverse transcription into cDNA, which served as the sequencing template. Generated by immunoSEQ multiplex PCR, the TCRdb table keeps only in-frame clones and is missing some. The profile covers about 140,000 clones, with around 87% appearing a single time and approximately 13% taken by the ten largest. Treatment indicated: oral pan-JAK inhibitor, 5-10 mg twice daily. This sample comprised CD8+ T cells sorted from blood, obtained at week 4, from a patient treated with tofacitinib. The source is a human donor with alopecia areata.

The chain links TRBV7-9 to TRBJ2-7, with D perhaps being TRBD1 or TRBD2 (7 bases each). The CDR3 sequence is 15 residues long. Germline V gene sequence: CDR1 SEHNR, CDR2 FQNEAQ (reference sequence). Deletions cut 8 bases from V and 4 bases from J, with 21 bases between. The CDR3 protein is CASLHSSGQEYEQYF. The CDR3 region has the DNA TGTGCCAGCTTACATTCTAGCGGACAGGAATACGAGCAGTACTTC.

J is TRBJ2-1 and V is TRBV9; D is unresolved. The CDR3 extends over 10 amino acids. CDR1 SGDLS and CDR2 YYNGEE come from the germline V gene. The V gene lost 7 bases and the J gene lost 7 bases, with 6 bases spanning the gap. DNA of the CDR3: TGTGCCAGCGGTGTGAATGAGCAGTTCTTC. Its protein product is CASGVNEQFF.

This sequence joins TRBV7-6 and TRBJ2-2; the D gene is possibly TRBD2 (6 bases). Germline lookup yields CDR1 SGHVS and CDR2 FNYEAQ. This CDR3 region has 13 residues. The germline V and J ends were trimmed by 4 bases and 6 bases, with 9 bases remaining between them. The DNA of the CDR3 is TGTGCCAGCAGCTCAACTAGCCCCGGGGAGCTGTTTTTT. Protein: CASSSTSPGELFF.

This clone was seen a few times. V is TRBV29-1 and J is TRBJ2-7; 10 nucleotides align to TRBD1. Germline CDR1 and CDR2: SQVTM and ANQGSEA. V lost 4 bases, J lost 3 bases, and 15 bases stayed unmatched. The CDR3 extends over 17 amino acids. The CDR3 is CSVVAGTGASSHYEQYF. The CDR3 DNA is TGCAGCGTTGTTGCCGGGACAGGGGCGTCGTCACACTACGAGCAGTACTTC.

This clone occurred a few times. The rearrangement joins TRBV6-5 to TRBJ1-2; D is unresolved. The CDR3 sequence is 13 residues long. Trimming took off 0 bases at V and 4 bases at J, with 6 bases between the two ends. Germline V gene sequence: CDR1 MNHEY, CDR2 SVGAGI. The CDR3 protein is CASSYSGSYGYTF. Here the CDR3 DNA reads TGTGCCAGCAGTTACTCAGGTTCCTATGGCTACACCTTC.

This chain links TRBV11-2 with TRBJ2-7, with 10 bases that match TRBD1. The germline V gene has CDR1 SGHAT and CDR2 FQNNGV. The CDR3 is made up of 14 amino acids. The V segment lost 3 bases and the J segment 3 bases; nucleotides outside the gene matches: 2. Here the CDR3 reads CASSLGDRGYEQYF. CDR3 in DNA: TGTGCCAGCAGCTTGGGGGACAGGGGCTACGAGCAGTACTTC.